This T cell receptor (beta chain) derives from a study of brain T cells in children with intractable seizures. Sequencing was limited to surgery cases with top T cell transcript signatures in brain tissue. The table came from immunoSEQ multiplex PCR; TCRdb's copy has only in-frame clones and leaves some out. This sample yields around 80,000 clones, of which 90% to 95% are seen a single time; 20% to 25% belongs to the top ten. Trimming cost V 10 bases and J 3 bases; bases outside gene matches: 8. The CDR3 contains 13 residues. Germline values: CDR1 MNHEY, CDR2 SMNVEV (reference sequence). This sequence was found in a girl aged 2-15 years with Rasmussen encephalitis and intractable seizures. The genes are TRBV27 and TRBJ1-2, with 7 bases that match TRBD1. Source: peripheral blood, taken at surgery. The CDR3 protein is CATRGAAYYGYTF. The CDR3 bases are TGTGCCACCAGGGGGGCTGCTTACTATGGCTACACCTTC.